This note documents a single T cell receptor (beta chain) sequence. Its target is unknown. The data were produced by immunoSEQ multiplex PCR, yet TCRdb's version contains in-frame clones alone and is incomplete. This table holds under 140,000 clones, 94% found once. This record comes from a study of T cell responses to AZD1222 COVID-19 vaccine. Study conclusions and caveats: Donors were mostly white British, more females; clonal diversity possibly underestimated.

CDR3 length equals 12 residues. V lost 3 bases to trimming and J lost 9 bases, with 10 bases between them. The germline V gene encodes CDR1 SGHKS and CDR2 YYEKEE (reference sequence). The sequencing used peripheral blood, collected 28 days after the second AZD1222 dose. This chain uses TRBV5-5 with TRBJ1-5; D uncertain. This clonotype was sampled from an adult who received the AZD1222 COVID-19 vaccine. CDR3 protein: CASSWAGRPQHF. CDR3 DNA: TGTGCCAGCAGCTGGGCGGGTCGGCCCCAGCATTTT.